Listed below are T cell receptor beta chains from one sample, sequenced in a study of tumor and adjacent non-tumor tissue in lung cancer. MiXCR was run by TCRdb on the multiplex PCR reads, yielding one entry per CDR3 protein. Here the sample spans roughly 120,000 distinct CDR3 sequences, 60% to 65% being singletons. The sequenced sample consisted of distant non-tumor lung tissue. The receptors originated from a man in his sixties with non-small cell lung cancer. Each CDR3 is given with its conserved first and last residue. A D gene is named only where the DNA matches it firmly. Clone size appears in some rows only: once, few, many, or a class for an expanded clone.

clone_size: few; d_call: TRBD2; v_call: TRBV5-1; j_call: TRBJ2-5; cdr3_nt: TGCGCCAGCAGGTTGGCCGGGTCTAGCGGACAAGAGACCCAGCACTTC; cdr3_aa: CASRLAGSSGQETQHF
clone_size: once; d_call: -; v_call: TRBV2; j_call: TRBJ2-7; cdr3_nt: TGTGCCAGCAGTCCTACAGGGCCTACCTACAAGCAGTACTTC; cdr3_aa: CASSPTGPTYKQYF
clone_size: once; d_call: -; v_call: TRBV29-1; j_call: TRBJ2-5; cdr3_nt: TGCAGCGTTCGTAAAACGGGAGTTCCGGCAGAGACCCAGTACTTC; cdr3_aa: CSVRKTGVPAETQYF
clone_size: many; d_call: TRBD2; v_call: TRBV6-1; j_call: TRBJ2-3; cdr3_nt: TGTGCCAGCAGTGAACTACTGGGACTAGCGGGATATCGTAGCACAGATACGCAGTATTTT; cdr3_aa: CASSELLGLAGYRSTDTQYF
clone_size: once; d_call: TRBD2; v_call: TRBV11-2; j_call: TRBJ2-3; cdr3_nt: TGTGCCAGCAGCTTGGGGGGAGGGATCACAGATACGAAGTATTTT; cdr3_aa: CASSLGGGITDTKYF
clone_size: many; d_call: TRBD2; v_call: TRBV7-8; j_call: TRBJ2-1; cdr3_nt: TGTGCCAGCAGCGCAGGACTAGCGAACTACAATGAGCAGTTCTTC; cdr3_aa: CASSAGLANYNEQFF
clone_size: -; d_call: -; v_call: TRBV20-1; j_call: TRBJ2-3; cdr3_nt: TGCAGTGCTCCCGGAGCAAGCACAGATACGCAGTATTTT; cdr3_aa: CSAPGASTDTQYF
clone_size: -; d_call: TRBD2; v_call: TRBV4-2; j_call: TRBJ2-3; cdr3_nt: TGTGCCAGCACCCAGGCACTAGCGATCGACACAGATACACAGTATTTT; cdr3_aa: CASTQALAIDTDTQYF
clone_size: -; d_call: -; v_call: TRBV4-2; j_call: TRBJ2-4; cdr3_nt: TGTGCCAGCAGCCAGGGGGGAGGAAGGACCATTCAGTACTTC; cdr3_aa: CASSQGGGRTIQYF
clone_size: -; d_call: -; v_call: TRBV29-1; j_call: TRBJ1-1; cdr3_nt: TGCAGCGCTTTTTTACCGGGGGACACTGAACCTTTCTTT; cdr3_aa: CSAFLPGDTEPFF
clone_size: -; d_call: -; v_call: TRBV6-2/TRBV6-3; j_call: TRBJ2-2; cdr3_nt: TGTGCCAGCAGTTACCCAGAAGTCGGGGAGCAGTTTTTT; cdr3_aa: CASSYPEVGEQFF
clone_size: -; d_call: -; v_call: TRBV12-3/TRBV12-4; j_call: TRBJ2-6; cdr3_nt: TGTGCAAGCAGGCCAGAAGATTCTGGGGCCAAGGTCCTGACTTTC; cdr3_aa: CASRPEDSGAKVLTF
clone_size: -; d_call: -; v_call: TRBV5-1; j_call: TRBJ2-7; cdr3_nt: TGCGCCAGCAGCCCCTTTGGGGGGACTGTTTCGTCCCCCTGCGAGCAGTACTTC; cdr3_aa: CASSPFGGTVSSPCEQYF
clone_size: -; d_call: -; v_call: TRBV6-5; j_call: TRBJ1-2; cdr3_nt: TGTGCCAGCAACTCCCAGCCGGGGGTTAACTATGGCTACACCTTC; cdr3_aa: CASNSQPGVNYGYTF
clone_size: many; d_call: TRBD2; v_call: TRBV6-2/TRBV6-3; j_call: TRBJ2-7; cdr3_nt: TGTGCCAGCAGCCACCCCGGACTAGCGGGGATCTACGAGCAGTACTTC; cdr3_aa: CASSHPGLAGIYEQYF
clone_size: -; d_call: TRBD2; v_call: TRBV11-2; j_call: TRBJ2-2; cdr3_nt: TGTGCCAGCAGCTCGGGACTAGCGGGAGCGACGAACACCGTTGAGCTGTTTTTC; cdr3_aa: CASSSGLAGATNTVELFF
clone_size: -; d_call: TRBD2; v_call: TRBV11-2; j_call: TRBJ2-1; cdr3_nt: TGTGCTAGCAGCTTGGGTAGCGGGACCTACAGTGAGCAGTTCTTC; cdr3_aa: CASSLGSGTYSEQFF
clone_size: once; d_call: -; v_call: TRBV11-1; j_call: TRBJ2-3; cdr3_nt: TGTGTCAGCAGCTTCTCGTCCTCGTCTAACACAGATATGCAGTATTTT; cdr3_aa: CVSSFSSSSNTDMQYF
clone_size: many; d_call: -; v_call: TRBV29-1; j_call: TRBJ1-5; cdr3_nt: TGCAGCGTTTCGACCGGGCTAAATCAGCCCCAGCATTTT; cdr3_aa: CSVSTGLNQPQHF
clone_size: -; d_call: TRBD1; v_call: TRBV20-1; j_call: TRBJ1-5; cdr3_nt: TGCAGTGCCGAGGGGGACAGGGGGCGCAATCAGCCCCAGCATTTT; cdr3_aa: CSAEGDRGRNQPQHF
clone_size: -; d_call: -; v_call: TRBV29-1; j_call: TRBJ2-3; cdr3_nt: TGCGGCGCCAACCCAAAGGCAGGCACAGATATGCAGTATTTT; cdr3_aa: CGANPKAGTDMQYF
clone_size: many; d_call: -; v_call: TRBV20-1; j_call: TRBJ1-2; cdr3_nt: TGCAGTGCACCGGACGGTAACTATGGCTACACCTTC; cdr3_aa: CSAPDGNYGYTF
clone_size: many; d_call: -; v_call: TRBV10-3; j_call: TRBJ2-3; cdr3_nt: TGTGCCATCAGTGGAGGGCTAGCGCAGTATTTT; cdr3_aa: CAISGGLAQYF
clone_size: -; d_call: TRBD2; v_call: TRBV5-6; j_call: TRBJ2-1; cdr3_nt: TGTGTCAGCAGCTTGGACGGACGGACTAGCGGGAGCGTACGGTTCTTC; cdr3_aa: CVSSLDGRTSGSVRFF
clone_size: -; d_call: -; v_call: TRBV6-5; j_call: TRBJ2-2; cdr3_nt: TGTGCCAGCAGTTACCTATACGCCGGGGAGCTGTTTTTT; cdr3_aa: CASSYLYAGELFF
clone_size: few; d_call: -; v_call: TRBV19; j_call: TRBJ2-2; cdr3_nt: TGTGCCAGTGAGCAGGGGCGTTGGGCCGGGGAGCTGTTTTTT; cdr3_aa: CASEQGRWAGELFF
clone_size: few; d_call: TRBD2; v_call: TRBV5-1; j_call: TRBJ2-7; cdr3_nt: TGCGCCAGCAGCCGACTAGCGGGAAGCACCTACGAGCAGTACTTC; cdr3_aa: CASSRLAGSTYEQYF
clone_size: few; d_call: -; v_call: TRBV11-1; j_call: TRBJ2-7; cdr3_nt: TGTGACCGCAGCTTAGAGGGGACCTTCCCCGAGCAGTACTTC; cdr3_aa: CDRSLEGTFPEQYF
clone_size: many; d_call: TRBD1; v_call: TRBV6-1; j_call: TRBJ1-4; cdr3_nt: TGTGCCAGCAGTGACCAACCGGGACAGGCAAATGAAAAACTGTTTTTT; cdr3_aa: CASSDQPGQANEKLFF
clone_size: once; d_call: -; v_call: TRBV11-2; j_call: TRBJ2-7; cdr3_nt: TGTGCCGGCAGCACGCACCTTGCAGGGCTACCTTCCTACGAGCAGTACTTC; cdr3_aa: CAGSTHLAGLPSYEQYF
clone_size: -; d_call: TRBD2; v_call: TRBV29-1; j_call: TRBJ2-3; cdr3_nt: TGCAGCGTAGGGGAGGGCAGAGATACGCAGTATTTT; cdr3_aa: CSVGEGRDTQYF
clone_size: -; d_call: TRBD2; v_call: TRBV4-2; j_call: TRBJ2-4; cdr3_nt: TGTGCCGGCAGCCAAGATTATCGGCTAGCGGGGGGCAAAAACATCCAGTACTTC; cdr3_aa: CAGSQDYRLAGGKNIQYF